A selection of T cell receptor beta chains follows, all from one sample in a study of CXCR3-negative and CXCR3-positive naive CD8 T cells. TCRdb reprocessed the 5' RACE reads and reports one entry per CDR3 protein, with no DNA. The sample includes roughly 93,000 distinct CDR3 sequences. The sample was naive CXCR3+ CD8+ T cells from blood. Receptor source: a human donor in good health. Some clones in this sample may be carry-over from other donors' samples. Both conserved end residues are part of each CDR3.

j_call v_call cdr3_aa
TRBJ1-4 TRBV7-9 CASSLDPGDARTNEKLFF
TRBJ1-2 TRBV20-1 CSAWTGRGYTF
TRBJ2-3 TRBV7-6 CASSSRLAGGPDTQYF
TRBJ2-7 TRBV4-1 CASSLRSGREQYF
TRBJ2-3 TRBV13 CASSLGGTTRTDTQYF
TRBJ2-3 TRBV6-2/TRBV6-3 CASTHRLAGIFIRDTQYF
TRBJ2-7 TRBV6-5 CASSWTPPAYEQYF
TRBJ2-2 TRBV7-9 CASSLAPPGGHTGELFF
TRBJ2-7 TRBV4-3 CASSQQRQGADEQYF
TRBJ2-7 TRBV5-1 CASSQSGDRVYEQYF
TRBJ2-7 TRBV5-1 CASSLGMGLETYEQYF
TRBJ2-6 TRBV6-5 CASRDKGLFSGANVLTF
TRBJ2-7 TRBV19 CASSNSGGPYEQYF
TRBJ2-7 TRBV6-6 CASSSVTSGTRNEQYF
TRBJ2-1 TRBV9 CASSRQLAGAGEQFF
TRBJ2-1 TRBV20-1 CSAREFVAGYNEQFF
TRBJ2-5 TRBV29-1 CSVGRGYQETQYF
TRBJ2-1 TRBV29-1 CSVPDVGGGGLNEQFF
TRBJ2-5 TRBV27 CASSLSRGGLRETQYF
TRBJ2-1 TRBV6-2/TRBV6-3 CASSYRGYQGRYNEQFF
TRBJ2-3 TRBV3-1 CASSQVSGTDTQYF
TRBJ1-1 TRBV9 CASSLRTGDMNTEAFF